The 22 T cell receptor beta chains below come from one sample, sequenced in a study of T cell responses to AZD1222 COVID-19 vaccine (dated by TCRdb to the early 2020s). The method was the immunoSEQ multiplex PCR assay. The immuneACCESS repertoire file appears here via TCRdb, limited to in-frame rearrangements. These files lack a portion of the clones; in checked studies, under half of the deficit traces to unresolved V genes, and the cause of the others is not known. For this sample the table gives roughly 40,000 clones, of which about 87% were detected only once. The ten largest clonotypes hold about 25% of the sample. The time point tag for this specimen amounts to: about 28 days (+/-7) after the second vaccine dose. The material sequenced was peripheral blood, taken 28 days after the second AZD1222 dose. These receptors were obtained from an adult who received the AZD1222 COVID-19 vaccine.

About this clone itself: Mismatch with germline at one junction end may stem from a read error. V gene TRBV11-2 combines with J gene TRBJ1-3, with a possible D match to TRBD1 (5 bases). The CDR3 is 12 amino acids. CDR1 and CDR2 from the germline V gene are SGHAT and FQNNGV. DNA for the CDR3: TGTGCCAGCAGCTTCCAGGGAACCACCATATATTTT. Protein product: CASSFQGTTIYF.

The rearrangement joins TRBV14 to TRBJ2-5; 7 nucleotides line up with TRBD1. This CDR3 region has 13 residues. CDR1 is SGHDN and CDR2 is FVKESK in the germline V gene. V was pared by 3 bases and J by 13 bases, with 11 bases of the junction left unmatched. CDR3 protein: CASSQNEGTAWYF. CDR3 DNA sequence: TGTGCCAGCAGCCAGAATGAGGGGACAGCGTGGTACTTC. The variable domain in full, completed from reference TRBV14 and TRBJ2-5, reads EAGVTQFPSHSVIEKGQTVTLRCDPISGHDNLYWYRRVMGKEIKFLLHFVKESKQDESGMPNNRFLAERTGGTYSTLKVQPAELEDSGVYFCASSQNEGTAWYFGPGTRLLVL.

This clone came up once. The CDR3 region is CASSLLQGTNQPQHF. In nucleotides, the CDR3 is TGTGCCAGCAGTTTGCTACAGGGTACCAATCAGCCCCAGCATTTT. The chain carries TRBV27 and TRBJ1-5; TRBD1 might be the D (6 bases). CDR1 MNHEY and CDR2 SMNVEV come from the germline V gene (reference sequence). The CDR3 covers 15 residues. Trimming stripped 3 bases from V and 3 bases from J, with 12 bases between.

The chain joins TRBV10-2 to TRBJ1-5; 7 positions agree with TRBD1. CDR1 and CDR2 (germline): WSHSY, SAAADI. This CDR3 has 17 residues. After removal of 3 bases from V and 0 bases from J, the junction contained 8 bases not matched to a gene. CDR3 sequence (DNA): TGCGCCAGCAGTGACTGGGCAGGGGGGTTTAGCAATCAGCCCCAGCATTTT. Encoded protein: CASSDWAGGFSNQPQHF.

The genes are TRBV7-3 and TRBJ2-6, with D unresolved. The germline V and J ends were trimmed by 6 bases and 1 base, with 10 bases remaining between them. CDR3 length: 15 amino acids. Germline CDR1 reads SGHTA; CDR2 reads FQGTGA. The chain's CDR3 is CASSQSVSGANVLTF. The CDR3 DNA follows: TGTGCCAGCAGTCAGTCGGTGTCTGGGGCCAACGTCCTGACTTTC.

The chain is built from TRBV27 and TRBJ2-5, with D tentatively TRBD2 (5 bases). The CDR3 runs to 16 residues. Deletions cut 5 bases from V and 2 bases from J, with 18 bases between. From germline, CDR1 is MNHEY and CDR2 SMNVEV (reference sequence). The CDR3 loop is CASSPTGVIRQETQYF. CDR3 sequence (DNA): TGTGCCAGCAGTCCCACCGGGGTTATTCGTCAAGAGACCCAGTACTTC.

CDR3 region: CASSLWSGMSNQPQHF. CDR3 nucleotide sequence: TGTGCCAGCAGTTTATGGTCAGGGATGAGCAATCAGCCCCAGCATTTT. This chain links TRBV28 with TRBJ1-5; perhaps TRBD1 as D (5 bases). This CDR3 has 16 amino acids. CDR1 and CDR2 (germline): MDHEN, SYDVKM. Trimming took 0 bases from V and 1 from J, leaving 10 bases between them. The variable domain in full, completed from reference TRBV28 and TRBJ1-5, reads DVKVTQSSRYLVKRTGEKVFLECVQDMDHENMFWYRQDPGLGLRLIYFSYDVKMKEKGDIPEGYSVSREKKERFSLILESASTNQTSMYLCASSLWSGMSNQPQHFGDGTRLSIL.

The chain is built from TRBV27 and TRBJ2-1, with D possibly TRBD1 on 5 matching bases. V dropped 2 bases and J dropped 6 bases, with 11 bases sitting between them. CDR3 length: 14 amino acids. The V gene's germline CDR1 is MNHEY and CDR2 SMNVEV (reference sequence). CDR3 protein: CASSLRLGLNEQFF. CDR3 coding DNA: TGTGCCAGCAGTTTAAGGCTGGGGCTCAATGAGCAGTTCTTC.

This clone was counted a single time. The genes are TRBV9 and TRBJ2-7; 13 bases line up with TRBD2. Germline V gives CDR1 SGDLS, CDR2 YYNGEE. The J segment lost 6 bases and the V segment lost 2 bases, leaving 14 bases of the junction unmatched. The CDR3 covers 18 residues. CDR3 sequence reads: CASSVNPGGLAGAVEQYF. The CDR3 region has the DNA TGTGCCAGCAGCGTGAACCCCGGCGGACTAGCGGGAGCCGTCGAGCAGTACTTC. The variable domain in full, completed from reference TRBV9 and TRBJ2-7, reads DSGVTQTPKHLITATGQRVTLRCSPRSGDLSVYWYQQSLDQGLQFLIQYYNGEERAKGNILERFSAQQFPDLHSELNLSSLELGDSALYFCASSVNPGGLAGAVEQYFGPGTRLTVT.

The chain combines TRBV13 with TRBJ2-7, with 7 bases aligning to TRBD1. V lost 5 bases to trimming and J lost 7 bases; unmatched junction nucleotides: 11. This CDR3 is 14 amino acids long. Germline CDR1 PRHDT, CDR2 FYEKMQ (reference sequence). The CDR3 DNA reads as TGTGCCAGCAGCCCGGGACAGATTTTTGGGGAGCAGTACTTC. This sequence encodes CASSPGQIFGEQYF.

This rearrangement joins TRBV15 to TRBJ1-5, with a possible D match to TRBD1 (5 bases). The germline CDR1 and CDR2 sequences are LNHNV and YYDKDF (reference sequence). With 3 bases removed from V and 5 bases from J, the gap between germline ends came to 11 bases. The CDR3 extends over 14 amino acids. CDR3 sequence (DNA): TGTGCCACCAGCAGGGGGACGGGATATCAGCCCCAGCATTTT. This sequence encodes CATSRGTGYQPQHF.

The genes are TRBV2 and TRBJ2-5, with D possibly TRBD1 on 5 matching bases. The CDR3 consists of 15 residues. The ends were cut back, 4 bases at V and 5 bases at J, with 17 bases in the middle. In germline, CDR1 is SNHLY, CDR2 FYNNEI. The CDR3 protein is CASSVGGDSRETQYF. The CDR3 DNA sequence: TGTGCCAGCAGTGTTGGTGGAGACAGCCGGGAGACCCAGTACTTC.

This chain joins TRBV5-1 and TRBJ1-5; D might be TRBD1 (6 bases). The V end lost 0 bases, the J end lost 2 bases, and 9 bases lay between the germline ends. CDR1 and CDR2 (germline): SGHRS, YFSETQ. The CDR3 is 15 residues long. The CDR3 nucleotides read TGCGCCAGCAGCTTGGCAGGGGAAGGCAATCAGCCCCAGCATTTT. Translating gives CASSLAGEGNQPQHF.

CDR3 loop: CASSGQGGNTIYF. In DNA form, the CDR3 reads TGTGCCAGCAGCGGACAGGGGGGAAACACCATATATTTT. The chain combines TRBV5-6 with TRBJ1-3; 9 bases map to TRBD1. The germline gives CDR1 SGHDT, CDR2 YYEEEE. The CDR3 runs to 13 residues. The J segment lost 4 bases and the V segment lost 4 bases, leaving 0 bases of the junction unmatched. Full variable domain (missing parts from reference TRBV5-6 and TRBJ1-3): DAGVTQSPTHLIKTRGQQVTLRCSPKSGHDTVSWYQQALGQGPQFIFQYYEEEERQRGNFPDRFSGHQFPNYSSELNVNALLLGDSALYLCASSGQGGNTIYFGEGSWLTVV.

The V gene is TRBV7-3, the J gene TRBJ2-3; 14 nucleotides line up with TRBD2. Germline lookup yields CDR1 SGHTA and CDR2 FQGTGA. The CDR3 sequence is 15 residues long. V lost 5 bases and J lost 4; bases outside the gene matches: 2. The CDR3 loop reads CASSPGLAGADTQYF. The CDR3 DNA sequence: TGTGCCAGCAGCCCGGGACTAGCGGGAGCAGATACGCAGTATTTT.

The gene calls are TRBV19 and TRBJ1-1, with 8 nucleotides matching TRBD1. The germline V gene encodes CDR1 LNHDA and CDR2 SQIVND (reference sequence). J gave up 8 bases and V 3 bases, and 5 bases lay outside the gene matches. The CDR3 spans 13 residues. The CDR3 reads CASSIGQGAEAFF. The CDR3 DNA sequence: TGTGCCAGTAGTATTGGACAGGGAGCAGAAGCTTTCTTT.

The J gene is TRBJ2-1, the V gene TRBV7-3, with TRBD1 as a possible D gene (6 bases). This CDR3 spans 12 amino acids. The V and J ends lost 4 bases and 6 bases respectively, with 7 bases between them. Germline V gene lookup returns CDR1 SGHTA and CDR2 FQGTGA. The CDR3 region is CASSSQGNEQFF. The CDR3 region has the DNA TGTGCCAGCAGCTCACAGGGCAATGAGCAGTTCTTC.

The chain combines TRBV19 with TRBJ2-6, with unresolved D. From germline, CDR1 is LNHDA and CDR2 SQIVND (reference sequence). V was pared by 3 bases and J by 0 bases, with 3 bases between. The CDR3 contains 14 residues. The CDR3, as DNA: TGTGCCAGTAGTATGGACTCTGGGGCCAACGTCCTGACTTTC. Translated: CASSMDSGANVLTF. The variable domain in full, with the rest retrieved from reference TRBV19 and TRBJ2-6, is DGGITQSPKYLFRKEGQNVTLSCEQNLNHDAMYWYRQDPGQGLRLIYYSQIVNDFQKGDIAEGYSVSREKKESFPLTVTSAQKNPTAFYLCASSMDSGANVLTFGAGSRLTVL.

The chain couples TRBV5-6 to TRBJ2-7, with a possible D match to TRBD2 (6 bases). Germline assignment: CDR1 SGHDT and CDR2 YYEEEE. This CDR3 is built from 14 residues. The V end lost 4 bases, the J end lost 2 bases, and 13 bases lay between the germline ends. The CDR3 sequence is CASSETSGPYEQYF. The CDR3 DNA is TGTGCCAGCAGCGAGACTAGTGGGCCCTACGAGCAGTACTTC. The full variable domain, in which reference TRBV5-6 and TRBJ2-7 provide the parts outside the CDR3, is DAGVTQSPTHLIKTRGQQVTLRCSPKSGHDTVSWYQQALGQGPQFIFQYYEEEERQRGNFPDRFSGHQFPNYSSELNVNALLLGDSALYLCASSETSGPYEQYFGPGTRLTVT.

The chain recombines TRBV19 with TRBJ1-1; D gene uncertain. Germline V gives CDR1 LNHDA, CDR2 SQIVND (reference sequence). Trimming cost V 5 bases and J 1 base, with 14 bases left between them. There are 15 residues in the CDR3. The CDR3: CASSGRLTRNTEAFF. The DNA for the CDR3 is TGTGCCAGTAGTGGACGACTCACCCGGAACACTGAAGCTTTCTTT.

This chain links TRBV19 with TRBJ2-5; 7 bases are shared with TRBD1. Germline-derived CDR1 and CDR2 are LNHDA and SQIVND (reference sequence). The CDR3 consists of 15 residues. Trimming removed 3 bases from V and 0 bases from J; junction bases left unmatched: 4. CDR3 sequence reads: CASSMQGEYQETQYF. In DNA form, the CDR3 reads TGTGCCAGTAGTATGCAGGGGGAGTACCAAGAGACCCAGTACTTC.

The chain combines TRBV5-4 with TRBJ2-6; D is unclear. V dropped 1 base and J dropped 1 base, with 6 bases sitting between them. Germline-derived CDR1 and CDR2 are SGHNT and YYREEE (reference sequence). CDR3 length: 15 residues. Written as DNA, the CDR3 is TGTGCCAGCAGCTTGTCGGCTTCTGGGGCCAACGTCCTGACTTTC. Protein sequence: CASSLSASGANVLTF.